These 10 T cell receptor beta chains were sequenced from one sample in a study of immune evolution from preneoplasia to lung adenocarcinoma. The data were produced by immunoSEQ multiplex PCR, yet TCRdb's version contains in-frame clones alone and is incomplete. Here the sample spans several thousand clones, around three quarters being singletons. Input material: FFPE adjacent normal lung tissue. The receptors were sampled from a person aged 70 to 85 with lung adenocarcinoma.

The V call is TRBV2, the J call TRBJ1-4; 7 nucleotides match TRBD1. V was clipped by 8 bases and J by 8 bases; unmatched bases: 11. Germline CDR1 reads SNHLY; CDR2 reads FYNNEI. The CDR3 sequence is 14 residues long. CDR3 protein: CASRLDRAEEKLFF. CDR3 in DNA: TGTGCCAGCCGCCTAGACAGGGCTGAGGAAAAACTGTTTTTT.

Notes on this clone: Additional DNA sequences in this sample encode the identical CDR3. V is TRBV29-1 and J is TRBJ1-1, with a tentative D call TRBD1 (5 bases). The CDR3 totals 14 residues. CDR1 is SQVTM and CDR2 is ANQGSEA in the germline V gene. V was shortened by 1 base and J by 2 bases, with 11 bases between the two germline ends. CDR3 region: CSVEGQNPNTEAFF. Here the CDR3 DNA reads TGCAGCGTTGAAGGACAGAACCCCAACACTGAAGCTTTCTTT.

The V call is TRBV11-2, the J call TRBJ2-5; D not certain. The CDR3 has 12 amino acids. Per germline, CDR1 SGHAT and CDR2 FQNNGV. V gave up 0 bases and J gave up 7 bases, with 6 bases separating them. As DNA, the CDR3 is TGTGCCAGCAGCTTAGACGTGGGGACCCAGTACTTC. Its protein is CASSLDVGTQYF.

The gene calls are TRBV19 and TRBJ2-1, with D perhaps matching TRBD1 (5 bases). V was cut by 5 bases and J by 9 bases, with 14 bases left in between. Germline V gene data show CDR1 as LNHDA and CDR2 as SQIVND (reference sequence). This CDR3 comprises 13 residues. The DNA for the CDR3 is TGTGCCAGTAGTGCTCGATCAGGGATTGAGCAGTTCTTC. Its translation: CASSARSGIEQFF.

This clone has a handful of counts. CDR3 in amino acids: CASRGQNSPLHF. DNA for the CDR3: TGTGCCAGCAGGGGGCAAAATTCACCCCTCCACTTT. The rearrangement links TRBV5-4 to TRBJ1-6, with a weak D call TRBD1 (5 bases). With 5 bases removed from V and 7 bases from J, the gap between germline ends came to 7 bases. This CDR3 has 12 amino acids. Germline lookup yields CDR1 SGHNT and CDR2 YYREEE (reference sequence).

This clone showed up just a few times. The J gene is TRBJ1-3, the V gene TRBV19, with D unclear. The V and J ends lost 2 bases and 3 bases respectively, with 5 bases between them. The germline V gene has CDR1 LNHDA and CDR2 SQIVND (reference sequence). This CDR3 region has 13 residues. The CDR3 loop reads CASSIKIGNTIYF. DNA of the CDR3: TGTGCCAGTAGTATAAAGATTGGAAACACCATATATTTT.

The CDR3 DNA follows: TGTGCCAGCAGAACGGAAGTATTGGGCAATGAGCAGTTCTTC. Its protein is CASRTEVLGNEQFF. J is TRBJ2-1 and V is TRBV2, with unresolved D. Germline V CDR1 and CDR2: SNHLY, FYNNEI. CDR3 length: 14 residues. V was trimmed by 6 bases and J by 6 bases, leaving 15 bases between them.

The chain uses TRBV5-6 and TRBJ2-3, with D perhaps TRBD1 (6 bases). CDR1 SGHDT and CDR2 YYEEEE come from the germline V gene. Trimming cost V 0 bases and J 0 bases, with 8 bases left between them. This CDR3 spans 15 amino acids. The CDR3 is CASSLAGASTDTQYF. The CDR3 bases are TGTGCCAGCAGCTTGGCAGGGGCGAGCACAGATACGCAGTATTTT.

V usage is TRBV11-2 and J usage is TRBJ1-6; D unresolved. Germline CDR1 SGHAT, CDR2 FQNNGV. V was pared by 3 bases and J by 9 bases, with 12 bases between. The CDR3 is made up of 14 amino acids. The CDR3 protein is CASSLLGFGSPLHF. The CDR3 DNA reads as TGTGCCAGCAGCTTGTTGGGGTTCGGTTCACCCCTCCACTTT.

This clone was recorded a few times. The chain uses TRBV30 and TRBJ2-1; 9 positions agree with TRBD1. This CDR3 spans 14 amino acids. Germline-derived CDR1 and CDR2 are GTSNPN and SVGIG (reference sequence). V trimming: 7 bases; J trimming: 5 bases; junction bases outside the gene matches: 9. The CDR3 region is CAYTTGGADNEQFF. The CDR3 nucleotides are TGTGCCTACACGACAGGGGGGGCCGACAATGAGCAGTTCTTC. The complete variable domain, with remaining parts taken from reference TRBV30 and TRBJ2-1, reads SQTIHQWPATLVQPVGSPLSLECTVEGTSNPNLYWYRQAAGRGLQLLFYSVGIGQISSEVPQNLSASRPQDRQFILSSKKLLLSDSGFYLCAYTTGGADNEQFFGPGTRLTVL.